The clone carrying this T cell receptor (beta chain) has only a few counts. A Seattle source enrolled patients during active infection and followed them longitudinally. Methods used by the authors: Reference gene primer amplification yielded estimated nucleated cell counts. Assay used: immunoSEQ multiplex PCR; TCRdb lists only in-frame clones, some missing. The V and J calls and clone size are taken from that table; D and trimming were inferred from the DNA. The sample comprises about 170,000 clones, roughly 90% of which are singletons, and about 4.8% rests with the top ten. These data originate in a study of blood T cell repertoires in COVID-19. Study-level information: T cells, B-cell-depleted T cells, or PBMCs provided the cDNA or gDNA that served as material.

CDR1 and CDR2 from the germline V gene are SGHRS and YFSETQ. The CDR3 has 16 residues. V lost 0 bases to trimming and J lost 4 bases, with 14 bases between them. The sequence derives from a man aged 25 to 45 with COVID-19, enrolled during active disease. Specimen: peripheral blood. This chain connects TRBV5-1 to TRBJ1-5, with unresolved D. CDR3 in DNA: TGCGCCAGCAGCTTGGCCGCAATAAGCGAAAATCAGCCCCAGCATTTT. This translates into CASSLAAISENQPQHF.